Listed here are 8 T cell receptor beta chains from one sample, sequenced in a study of PD-L1 blockade in urothelial cancer. Only in-frame clones appear in the TCRdb table, and some are missing; sequencing was by immunoSEQ multiplex PCR. The sample holds 44,000 or so clones, more than 75% seen once. Specimen: PBMCs, collected around atezolizumab (anti-PD-L1) treatment. These receptors originate from a man between 65 and 85 years old with urothelial cancer.

The rearrangement links TRBV2 to TRBJ2-5; 7 bases align to TRBD1. The J segment lost 0 bases and the V segment lost 7 bases, leaving 5 bases of the junction unmatched. This CDR3 is built from 14 residues. CDR1 is SNHLY and CDR2 is FYNNEI in the germline V gene. CDR3 sequence reads: CASKGRGYQETQYF. The CDR3 DNA follows: TGTGCCAGCAAGGGCAGGGGGTACCAAGAGACCCAGTACTTC.

Concerning this clone: One end of the junction fails to match germline, which may point to a read error. The rearrangement uses TRBV18 and TRBJ1-6; D remains ambiguous. CDR1 is KGHSH and CDR2 is LQKENI in the germline V gene. CDR3 length equals 13 residues. In DNA form, the CDR3 reads TGTGCCAGCTCCGACGGTCTAGATTCACCCCCCCACTTT. Protein sequence: CASSDGLDSPPHF.

The V gene is TRBV5-4, the J gene TRBJ2-1, with D tentatively TRBD2 (6 bases). Germline V gene data show CDR1 as SGHNT and CDR2 as YYREEE (reference sequence). The CDR3 is 16 amino acids. The germline V and J ends were trimmed by 0 bases and 0 bases, with 10 bases remaining between them. CDR3 residues: CASSLGGTDSYNEQFF. CDR3 bases: TGTGCCAGCAGCTTGGGGGGGACTGACTCCTACAATGAGCAGTTCTTC.

This sequence joins TRBV18 and TRBJ1-3; tentatively, D is TRBD1 (5 bases). In germline, CDR1 is KGHSH, CDR2 LQKENI. V lost 5 bases and J lost 2, with 7 bases in between. This CDR3 spans 13 amino acids. CDR3 bases: TGTGCCAGCTCATTGGACACTGGAAACACCATATATTTT. It codes for CASSLDTGNTIYF.

The V gene is TRBV14, the J gene TRBJ1-4; D unresolved. The V gene's germline CDR1 is SGHDN and CDR2 FVKESK. The ends were cut back, 1 base at V and 5 bases at J, with 11 bases in the middle. The CDR3 has 15 residues. CDR3 DNA: TGTGCCAGCAGCCAAGCCGGCAGGAAAAATGAAAAACTGTTTTTT. Translation gives CASSQAGRKNEKLFF.

The chain is built from TRBV6-1 and TRBJ1-5; D is perhaps TRBD1 (5 bases). CDR1 MNHNS and CDR2 SASEGT come from the germline V gene. Trimming took 4 bases from V and 2 from J, leaving 12 bases between them. The CDR3 totals 15 residues. The CDR3, as DNA: TGTGCCAGCAGTGGTTCGGGGGTGGGCAATCAGCCCCAGCATTTT. Translating it yields CASSGSGVGNQPQHF.

This chain links TRBV9 with TRBJ2-1, with D possibly being TRBD2 (6 bases). V lost 0 bases, J lost 9 bases, and 16 bases lay in between. This CDR3 is 15 amino acids long. Germline CDR1 SGDLS, CDR2 YYNGEE. CDR3 bases: TGTGCCAGCAGCGTAGACGGGGACTCCCGCCGTGAGCAGTTCTTC. Protein sequence: CASSVDGDSRREQFF.

This rearrangement joins TRBV28 to TRBJ2-5; 7 bases are a match to TRBD2. The CDR3 is 14 amino acids. Germline V gene data show CDR1 as MDHEN and CDR2 as SYDVKM. V dropped 2 bases and J dropped 3; count of bases not matched to a gene: 3. CDR3 amino acids: CASSLTSEEETQYF. The CDR3 nucleotides are TGTGCCAGCAGTTTAACTAGCGAAGAAGAGACCCAGTACTTC.